This T cell receptor beta chain was found in a study of T-cell reconstitution after alpha-beta-depleted transplantation in children (dated by TCRdb to about 2016). General notes on the study: Using TCR repertoire profiling, the study followed T-cell immune reconstitution in a quantitative way in children after TCRalphabeta/CD19-depleted allogeneic hematopoietic cell transplantation.

This clonotype was picked up many times. Its binding antigen is unknown. No much larger clone exists at a distance of one base, and base qualities are not known. Study-wide findings and limitations: In some patients, the high TCRbeta diversity seen at day 60 was put down to recipient T cells and intrathymic progenitors that had survived conditioning. The apparently early recovery of alphabetaT-cell counts about two months after transplant reportedly depended on only several hundred rapidly expanded clones that came from non-depleted graft cells. Over subsequent months, a decline in hyperexpanded clone frequencies was noted, and after one year, T-cell counts and TCRbeta diversity were mostly ascribed to newly produced T cells.

The method was PCR. The sequencing machine was an Illumina HiSeq 2500. Molecular barcoding was employed in the preparation of TCR libraries, with unique molecular identifiers being used to normalize TCRbeta repertoire quantification. TCRdb reworked the public reads: Q25 trimming with fastp, MiXCR clone assembly, productive beta chains retained. A single entry per CDR3 protein holds the most common genes and DNA from its merged rows. The sample includes hundreds of thousands of distinct CDR3 sequences, with roughly 13% observed a single time. The ten most abundant clones make up approximately 2.1% of the sample. Sample treatment or condition, as interpreted from the label and publication: allogeneic hematopoietic cell transplantation with graft depleted of TCRalphabeta T cells and CD19 B cells. The transplant recipients were children given TCRalphabeta/CD19-depleted allogeneic hematopoietic cell grafts.

The TCR sequence derives from a male patient between 10 and 17 years old who had a stem cell transplant for acute myeloid leukemia, so the T cells may come from the graft donor. Sequences were derived from PBMCs, mostly from graft donor cells, sampled 360 days after TCRalphabeta/CD19-depleted stem cell transplant.

Here is the DNA: TGTGCCAGCAGTTTTTCAGGGGCTGGGGCCAACGTCCTGACTTTC. It specifies CASSFSGAGANVLTF. The V and J genes are TRBV6-5 and TRBJ2-6, with TRBD1 tentatively as D gene (6 bases match). The CDR3 runs 15 amino acids, cysteine and phenylalanine included. Only the CDR3 DNA is retained, 45 bases long and in frame from the first base. CDR1 and CDR2 (MNHEY, SVGAGI) derive from the germline V gene. Cut back by 4 bases and 2 bases, the V and J ends lie 9 bases apart.